This TCR beta chain is from a study of OX40 agonist ivuxolimab in advanced cancers. Here immunoSEQ multiplex PCR was the method, and the copy in TCRdb shows in-frame clones only, minus some. The table shows under 100,000 clones, with around nine tenths occurring only once. The receptor's source is an adult with an advanced solid tumor such as melanoma, head and neck, liver or kidney cancer. The specimen comprised CD4+ or CD8+ T cells sorted from blood, sampled in a trial of the OX40 agonist ivuxolimab.

CDR3 residues: CASTDVTGALYEQYF. The CDR3 DNA is TGTGCCAGCACCGACGTGACAGGGGCACTTTACGAGCAGTACTTC. The gene calls are TRBV5-5 and TRBJ2-7, with 8 bases that match TRBD1. This CDR3 has 15 amino acids. V trimming: 6 bases; J trimming: 4 bases; junction bases outside the gene matches: 12. Per germline, CDR1 SGHKS and CDR2 YYEKEE (reference sequence).